The 30 T cell receptor beta chains presented below share a single source sample, sequenced in a study of blood T cell repertoires in COVID-19. Assay: immunoSEQ multiplex PCR; the TCRdb copy retains only in-frame clones and omits some. In the table there are about 250,000 clones, 85% to 90% of which are singletons. The sample taken for sequencing was PBMCs or T cells enriched from blood (not recorded which). These receptors were taken from a woman younger than 35 who had recovered from COVID-19.

The chain's CDR3 is CASSPPGESALGYTF. DNA of the CDR3: TGTGCCAGCTCACCGCCCGGGGAGAGCGCGCTAGGCTACACCTTC. V usage is TRBV18 and J usage is TRBJ1-2; no firm D call. CDR1 and CDR2 from the germline V gene are KGHSH and LQKENI. The length of the CDR3 is 15 residues. V was pared by 3 bases and J by 8 bases, with 19 bases between.

The chain couples TRBV18 to TRBJ1-1, with D hard to call. CDR3 length: 17 amino acids. The V end lost 0 bases, the J end lost 3 bases, and 17 bases lay between the germline ends. Germline V gives CDR1 KGHSH, CDR2 LQKENI. The chain's CDR3 is CASSPPGVLRGYTEAFF. The CDR3 DNA reads as TGTGCCAGCTCACCACCCGGGGTGTTACGAGGGTACACTGAAGCTTTCTTT.

The J gene is TRBJ2-5, the V gene TRBV19, with a tentative D call TRBD1 (5 bases). CDR3 size: 15 residues. V gave up 5 bases and J gave up 1 base, with 14 bases separating them. CDR1 LNHDA and CDR2 SQIVND come from the germline V gene (reference sequence). This chain's CDR3 is CASSQTAIIQETQYF. The CDR3 bases are TGTGCCAGTAGTCAGACAGCGATAATCCAAGAGACCCAGTACTTC.

For this clone: The same CDR3 can be traced to other DNA sequences in this sample. This chain connects TRBV19 to TRBJ1-4, with a possible D match to TRBD1 (5 bases). Trimming shortened V by 2 bases and J by 0 bases, and 7 bases separated the two germline ends. In germline, CDR1 is LNHDA, CDR2 SQIVND (reference sequence). This CDR3 region has 15 residues. CDR3 DNA: TGTGCCAGTAGTATAACAGGAACAACTAATGAAAAACTGTTTTTT. It translates to CASSITGTTNEKLFF. Based on the CDR3 plus reference TRBV19 and TRBJ1-4, the full variable domain is DGGITQSPKYLFRKEGQNVTLSCEQNLNHDAMYWYRQDPGQGLRLIYYSQIVNDFQKGDIAEGYSVSREKKESFPLTVTSAQKNPTAFYLCASSITGTTNEKLFFGSGTQLSVL.

CDR3 in amino acids: CASSSSDSGGYYGYTF. Written as DNA, the CDR3 is TGTGCCAGCAGCAGCTCGGACTCCGGGGGTTACTATGGCTACACCTTC. This rearrangement joins TRBV21-1 to TRBJ1-2. TRBV21-1 is a documented pseudogene. CDR3 length: 16 amino acids.

This clone was picked up one time. The genes are TRBV5-1 and TRBJ1-1; D is unresolved. There are 14 residues in the CDR3. Germline CDR1 SGHRS, CDR2 YFSETQ. V shed 0 bases and J shed 3 bases, with 9 bases lying between them. This chain's CDR3 is CASSLESVYTEAFF. CDR3 sequence (DNA): TGCGCCAGCAGCTTGGAGTCGGTGTACACTGAAGCTTTCTTT.

This chain links TRBV5-1 with TRBJ2-3; 10 nucleotides align to TRBD2. This CDR3 has 15 amino acids. Germline V lookup: CDR1 SGHRS, CDR2 YFSETQ. The ends lost 2 bases at V and 3 bases at J; junction bases unmatched: 3. The CDR3 bases are TGCGCCAGCAGCTTATTGACTAGCGGGACAGATACGCAGTATTTT. Residues: CASSLLTSGTDTQYF.

This chain links TRBV28 with TRBJ1-2, with a tentative D call TRBD1 (5 bases). The CDR3 spans 14 residues. CDR1 and CDR2 from the germline V gene are MDHEN and SYDVKM. V lost 7 bases, J lost 8 bases, and 20 bases lay in between. CDR3 residues: CASTKRGSWGGYTF. The CDR3 nucleotides read TGTGCCAGCACCAAACGGGGGTCGTGGGGCGGCTACACCTTC.

The rearrangement links TRBV9 to TRBJ2-1, with 8 bases lining up with TRBD2. This CDR3 comprises 13 residues. J gave up 7 bases and V 3 bases, and 3 bases lay outside the gene matches. Germline V gene lookup returns CDR1 SGDLS and CDR2 YYNGEE. The CDR3 protein is CASSGTGGNEQFF. CDR3 bases: TGTGCCAGCAGCGGGACGGGAGGGAATGAGCAGTTCTTC.

The chain has TRBV5-1 and TRBJ1-4; 7 bases agree with TRBD1. The CDR3 is 17 amino acids. CDR1 SGHRS and CDR2 YFSETQ come from the germline V gene. Losses at the gene ends were 0 bases for V and 7 bases for J; bases not matched to a gene: 12. The CDR3 DNA reads TGCGCCAGCAGCTTGGATCCCCAACAGGGGAACGGTGAAAAACTGTTTTTT. Encoded protein: CASSLDPQQGNGEKLFF.

This chain connects TRBV4-1 to TRBJ1-1, with no clear D. The V and J ends lost 1 base and 1 base respectively, with 10 bases between them. Germline V gene sequence: CDR1 MGHRA, CDR2 YSYEKL. There are 15 residues in the CDR3. Written as DNA, the CDR3 is TGCGCCAGCAGCCAAGTTACGGTGAGGAACACTGAAGCTTTCTTT. Translated: CASSQVTVRNTEAFF.

This rearrangement joins TRBV18 to TRBJ2-7, with TRBD2 matching over 7 bases. Germline CDR1 is KGHSH and CDR2 is LQKENI. Unmatched junction bases numbered 5, after V lost 3 bases and J lost 0 bases. The CDR3 length is 15 residues. The CDR3 nucleotides read TGTGCCAGCTCACCGCAGGGAGGGAGCTCCTACGAGCAGTACTTC. It translates to CASSPQGGSSYEQYF.

This rearrangement joins TRBV27 to TRBJ2-7, with no clear D. The V and J ends lost 1 base and 7 bases respectively, with 11 bases between them. CDR3 size: 13 residues. Germline V lookup: CDR1 MNHEY, CDR2 SMNVEV (reference sequence). The CDR3 loop is CASSLYHSREQYF. In nucleotides, the CDR3 is TGTGCCAGCAGTTTATACCATTCGAGAGAGCAGTACTTC.

This chain connects TRBV12-5 to TRBJ2-1; D is perhaps TRBD1 (6 bases). The CDR3 length is 13 residues. V lost 3 bases and J lost 8, with 11 bases in between. CDR1 is LGHNT, CDR2 FRNRAP, per germline. CDR3: CASGLGQIDEQFF. In DNA form, the CDR3 reads TGTGCTAGTGGTTTAGGACAGATCGATGAGCAGTTCTTC.

The chain uses TRBV6-5 and TRBJ1-5; TRBD1 might be the D (6 bases). Germline CDR1 reads MNHEY; CDR2 reads SVGAGI. CDR3 length: 13 residues. Deletions cut 6 bases from V and 7 bases from J, with 13 bases between. Here the CDR3 DNA reads TGTGCCAGCAGCCTAAGGGGGGGCCAGCCCCAGCATTTT. Encoded protein: CASSLRGGQPQHF.

V gene TRBV28 combines with J gene TRBJ1-1; TRBD1 is a possible D gene (6 bases). Per germline, CDR1 MDHEN and CDR2 SYDVKM. V gave up 6 bases and J gave up 7 bases, with 12 bases separating them. The CDR3 has 12 amino acids. The CDR3 protein is CASSQNRDEAFF. The CDR3 DNA is TGTGCCAGCAGCCAAAACAGGGATGAAGCTTTCTTT.

The chain carries TRBV11-3 and TRBJ2-7, with 7 bases aligning to TRBD1. The CDR3 spans 14 residues. CDR1 and CDR2 (germline): SGHNT, YENEEA. Trimming at V came to 6 bases and at J to 5 bases, leaving 10 bases not matched to a gene. The CDR3 region has the DNA TGTGCCAGCAGTCACCCGGGACAGTCCCACGAGCAGTACTTC. Its protein is CASSHPGQSHEQYF.

The V gene is TRBV27, the J gene TRBJ1-1; TRBD1 is a possible D gene (6 bases). Germline V CDR1 and CDR2: MNHEY, SMNVEV (reference sequence). V was pared by 8 bases and J by 2 bases, with 12 bases between. This CDR3 has 13 residues. CDR3 in DNA: TGTGCCAGCCTGGGACATAGAAACACTGAAGCTTTCTTT. Translated, it gives CASLGHRNTEAFF.

The chain employs TRBV3-1 (or the pseudogene TRBV3-2) and TRBJ1-4; no firm D call. V lost 5 bases to trimming and J lost 7 bases, with 11 bases between them. CDR1 is LGHDT, CDR2 YNNKEL, per germline (reference sequence). The CDR3 sequence is 13 residues long. The CDR3 DNA sequence: TGTGCCAGCAGCACCCCTATCGGTGAAAAACTGTTTTTT. Amino acid sequence: CASSTPIGEKLFF.

The genes are TRBV10-3 and TRBJ1-1; D uncertain. The CDR3 loop spans 14 amino acids. Germline assignment: CDR1 ENHRY and CDR2 SYGVKD. Between the trimmed V and J ends, which lost 7 bases and 4 bases, there was a span of 16 bases. CDR3 nucleotide sequence: TGTGCCATCACCCGAGAGGAGGATTTCACTGAAGCTTTCTTT. It yields the protein CAITREEDFTEAFF.

The chain has TRBV7-2 and TRBJ2-3, with 7 bases fitting TRBD1. The length of the CDR3 is 15 residues. V was clipped by 7 bases and J by 1 base; unmatched bases: 8. CDR1 is SGHTA, CDR2 FQGNSA, per germline. CDR3 in DNA: TGTGCCAGCACGACGAACGGACAGGGCACAGATACGCAGTATTTT. It specifies CASTTNGQGTDTQYF.

The chain has TRBV6-1 and TRBJ2-1; 9 bases map to TRBD2. The CDR3 has 16 residues. Per germline, CDR1 MNHNS and CDR2 SASEGT. Trimming took 3 bases from V and 4 from J; bases not matched to a gene: 7. This CDR3 reads CASSDVSGGTYNEQFF. DNA for the CDR3: TGTGCCAGCAGTGATGTTAGCGGGGGAACATACAATGAGCAGTTCTTC.

This clone was recorded a few times. The chain is built from TRBV4-1 and TRBJ1-1; TRBD1 matches at 9 bases. Germline assignment: CDR1 MGHRA and CDR2 YSYEKL. V gave up 4 bases and J gave up 4 bases; unmatched junction bases: 19. The CDR3 covers 19 residues. CDR3 sequence reads: CASSPYRAGTGNFATEAFF. The CDR3 bases are TGCGCCAGCAGCCCCTACCGCGCCGGGACAGGGAATTTCGCCACTGAAGCTTTCTTT.

This chain links TRBV20-1 with TRBJ1-2; 7 bases map to TRBD1. The length of the CDR3 is 15 residues. V shed 3 bases, J shed 4 bases, and the junction held 11 bases outside the gene matches. The germline V gene encodes CDR1 DFQATT and CDR2 SNEGSKA (reference sequence). As DNA, the CDR3 is TGCAGTGCTAGTGAAACAGGGGCTCGAGCCTATGGCTACACCTTC. Translated, it gives CSASETGARAYGYTF.

The V call is TRBV11-2, the J call TRBJ2-3; possible D gene TRBD2, 7 bases. CDR1 is SGHAT, CDR2 FQNNGV, per germline. The CDR3 loop spans 16 amino acids. The ends were cut back, 5 bases at V and 1 base at J, with 16 bases in the middle. As DNA, the CDR3 is TGTGCCAGCAGCCCAAGAGTGGGGGGGCGCACAGATACGCAGTATTTT. Its protein product is CASSPRVGGRTDTQYF.

In this sample, this clone turned up once. This chain joins TRBV7-9 and TRBJ1-1; 7 bases agree with TRBD1. Per the germline V gene, CDR1 is SEHNR and CDR2 is FQNEAQ (reference sequence). This CDR3 spans 14 amino acids. The J segment lost 2 bases and the V segment lost 4 bases, leaving 4 bases of the junction unmatched. Here the CDR3 DNA reads TGTGCCAGCAGCTCGGGACAGACAAACACTGAAGCTTTCTTT. Its protein product is CASSSGQTNTEAFF.

V gene TRBV27 combines with J gene TRBJ2-3; TRBD1 matches at 8 bases. The CDR3 extends over 16 amino acids. J gave up 7 bases and V 5 bases, and 14 bases lay outside the gene matches. Germline loops: CDR1 MNHEY, CDR2 SMNVEV (reference sequence). The CDR3 protein is CASSTSGGGSPHTQYF. CDR3 sequence (DNA): TGTGCCAGCAGTACCTCAGGGGGCGGTTCCCCCCATACGCAGTATTTT.

Details on this clone: Sequence at one end of the junction differs from germline and may be a read error. The chain employs TRBV24-1 and TRBJ2-2, with D tentatively TRBD1 (6 bases). This CDR3 has 16 residues. In germline, CDR1 is KGHDR, CDR2 SFDVKD. CDR3 region: CATSDSGGENSGELFF. The DNA of the CDR3 is TGTGCCACCAGTGATAGTGGGGGCGAGAACTCCGGGGAGCTGTTTTTT.

The rearrangement links TRBV30 to TRBJ1-3, with D unresolved. The germline V and J ends were trimmed by 5 bases and 4 bases, with 15 bases remaining between them. The length of the CDR3 is 14 residues. The germline V gene encodes CDR1 GTSNPN and CDR2 SVGIG (reference sequence). The CDR3 nucleotides read TGTGCCTGGGTAATGGGCACGTCAGGAAACACCATATATTTT. Translation: CAWVMGTSGNTIYF.

The chain couples TRBV19 to TRBJ1-6; D is unresolved. V was trimmed by 4 bases and J by 4 bases, leaving 11 bases between them. Germline CDR1 reads LNHDA; CDR2 reads SQIVND (reference sequence). CDR3 length equals 15 residues. Here the CDR3 reads CASSTRRLYNSPLHF. CDR3 nucleotides: TGTGCCAGTAGTACTAGGCGATTATATAATTCACCCCTCCACTTT.